This T cell receptor beta chain was sequenced in a study of OX40 agonist ivuxolimab in advanced cancers. V gave up 5 bases and J gave up 0 bases, with 9 bases separating them. Germline CDR1 reads MGHDK; CDR2 reads SYGVNS. This CDR3 spans 14 amino acids. Sequenced by immunoSEQ multiplex PCR; TCRdb stores in-frame clones only, minus some. The data hold 70,000 to 80,000 clones, with approximately 88% observed a single time. The chain couples TRBV25-1 to TRBJ2-3; D is possibly TRBD1 or TRBD2 (5 bases each). The sequencing here drew on CD4+ or CD8+ T cells sorted from blood, taken in a trial of the OX40 agonist ivuxolimab. The TCR was taken from an adult with an advanced solid tumor such as melanoma, head and neck, liver or kidney cancer. The CDR3 DNA follows: TGTGCCAGCAGTCCGGGACGGAGCACAGATACGCAGTATTTT. As protein: CASSPGRSTDTQYF. Looking up the rest from reference TRBV25-1 and TRBJ2-3 gives the full variable domain: EADIYQTPRYLVIGTGKKITLECSQTMGHDKMYWYQQDPGMELHLIHYSYGVNSTEKGDLSSESTVSRIRTEHFPLTLESARPSHTSQYLCASSPGRSTDTQYFGPGTRLTVL.